The present T cell receptor (beta chain) was sequenced within a study of identical twins. This clonotype was seen a few times. Its antigen is not identified. TCRdb reprocessed the 5' RACE reads with MiXCR, giving one entry per CDR3 protein. The sample records 650,000 to 750,000 distinct CDR3 sequences, roughly 20% being singletons. This CDR3 has 12 residues. V shed 8 bases and J shed 4 bases, with 14 bases lying between them. Per the germline V gene, CDR1 is DFQATT and CDR2 is SNEGSKA (reference sequence). Whole-study results and caveats: For monozygotic twins, models underestimated out-of-frame TCR alpha sharing.

In addition, the sample was reused for a study of T cells expressing NK-cell markers.

The genes are TRBV20-1 and TRBJ1-1; tentative D call: TRBD1 (6 bases). This TCR was recovered from a woman between 18 and 29 years old in good health. Sequencing was done on a sample of PBMCs. In DNA, the CDR3 is TGCAGTCTGGAGGGGGATGGCACTGAAGCTTTCTTT. Its translation is CSLEGDGTEAFF.